This TCR beta chain originates from a study of early T cells in non-severe SARS-CoV-2 infection. Study background: Bulk RNA taken from unsorted whole blood was sequenced, leaving chains unpaired. Points from the study as a whole: Private and CD4 specificities were missed by VDJdb matching, skewed to anti-spike CD8.

This CDR3 has 12 residues. CDR1 LGHNT and CDR2 FRNRAP come from the germline V gene. Deletions cut 1 base from V and 8 bases from J, with 8 bases between. For this clonotype: What it binds is not known.

Unique molecular identifier tags were affixed to discrete cDNA molecules. TCRdb passed the 5' RACE reads through MiXCR, listing each CDR3 protein once. The sample has more than 75,000 distinct CDR3 sequences, under 15% seen once. The chain carries TRBV12-5 and TRBJ1-2; D remains ambiguous. This sequence was found in an adult who was a healthcare worker with PCR-confirmed SARS-CoV-2 infection or an uninfected control (not recorded which). Sequencing was done on a sample of whole blood. This CDR3 is CASGLGGLGYTF. The DNA of the CDR3 is TGTGCTAGTGGTTTGGGCGGATTGGGCTACACCTTC.